These T cell receptor beta chains were read from a single sample in a study of sequential checkpoint blockade in melanoma. Profiling relied on immunoSEQ multiplex PCR, and the TCRdb table lists in-frame clones only, not all of them. The top ten hold around 19% of the sample, which has 30,000 or so clones, approximately 82% seen once. This specimen was CD8+ T cells sorted from blood (inferred from file names), taken from a patient given nivolumab and ipilimumab in sequence. The receptor set was obtained from a human donor with melanoma. Both conserved end residues are part of each CDR3. Fields, in order: J gene, clone size, D gene, V gene, CDR3 DNA, CDR3 protein. A D gene is named only where the DNA matches it firmly. Size is omitted from some rows. Given values are once, few, many or a class for expanded clones.

>TRBJ1-2|-|-|TRBV11-2
TGTGCCAGCAGCTTAGAAGGGGGCTATGGCTACACCTTC
CASSLEGGYGYTF
>TRBJ1-1|-|-|TRBV6-5
TGTGCCAGCAGCTCGGGCACTGAAGCTTTCTTT
CASSSGTEAFF
>TRBJ1-2|-|TRBD1|TRBV28
TGTGCCAGCAGTGAGACAGGGCTCTATGGCTACACCTTC
CASSETGLYGYTF
>TRBJ2-3|-|TRBD2|TRBV2
TGTGCCAGCAGTGAAGCGCTTAGCGGGGGGGCCCTTGATACGCAGTATTTT
CASSEALSGGALDTQYF
>TRBJ1-2|once|-|TRBV5-4
TGTGCCAGCAGCTTTTGGGAGGGGAACTATGGCTACACCTTC
CASSFWEGNYGYTF
>TRBJ2-2|-|TRBD2|TRBV27
TGTGCCAGCAGTTTATGGCGGGAGGGTCGTCCCGGGGAGCTGTTTTTT
CASSLWREGRPGELFF
>TRBJ1-5|-|-|TRBV4-1
TGCGCCAGCAGCCAAGAATACACGCAGCCCCAGCATTTT
CASSQEYTQPQHF
>TRBJ1-2|-|TRBD1|TRBV6-5
TGTGCCAGCAGTTACTCCCGGACAGGGGCCGGTGGCTACACCTTC
CASSYSRTGAGGYTF
>TRBJ2-1|few|TRBD1|TRBV5-6
TGTGCCAGCAGCGCAGACAGGGTAGAGATCAATGAGCAGTTCTTC
CASSADRVEINEQFF
>TRBJ1-2|-|-|TRBV5-1
TGCGCCAGCAGCTTGGCCGCTGAGCAGGGAAGGGTAAACTATGGCTACACCTTC
CASSLAAEQGRVNYGYTF
>TRBJ2-7|-|TRBD1|TRBV11-2
TGTGCCAGCAGCTTTGGGACAGGCTCCTACGAGCAGTACTTC
CASSFGTGSYEQYF
>TRBJ2-1|-|TRBD2|TRBV7-7
TGTGCCAGCAGCTTAGCGGGGAGGGGACATGAGCAGTTCTTC
CASSLAGRGHEQFF
>TRBJ1-4|-|-|TRBV7-8
TGTGCCAGCAGCTCAGTACAGAGTCTCGCAACTAATGAAAAACTGTTTTTT
CASSSVQSLATNEKLFF
>TRBJ2-7|few|TRBD1|TRBV7-9
TGTGCCAGCAGCCCCAGCCCGGGACAGATTACCTACGAGCAGTACTTC
CASSPSPGQITYEQYF
>TRBJ2-7|-|TRBD2|TRBV27
TGTGCCAGCACGGGGTGGCGGGAGGGGAACATAGGATCCTACGAGCAGTACTTC
CASTGWREGNIGSYEQYF
>TRBJ1-5|-|-|TRBV5-8
TGTGCCAGCAGCTTGGTGACATTCAGCCCAGTCAATCAGCCCCAGCATTTT
CASSLVTFSPVNQPQHF
>TRBJ1-4|-|TRBD1|TRBV6-4
TGTGCCAGCAACACTTTGGACAGGGGGTATGAAAAACTGTTTTTT
CASNTLDRGYEKLFF
>TRBJ2-7|-|-|TRBV27
TGTGCCAGCAGTTTTGCAGGGGAGATCTTAGAGCAGTACTTC
CASSFAGEILEQYF
>TRBJ2-3|few|TRBD2|TRBV18
TGTGCCAGCTCACCTCGGACTAGCGGATTCACAGATACGCAGTATTTT
CASSPRTSGFTDTQYF
>TRBJ2-7|-|-|TRBV19
TGTGCCAGTAGTATAGCAGCAGGGTCCTACGAGCAGTACTTC
CASSIAAGSYEQYF
>TRBJ1-4|-|-|TRBV6-6
TGTGCCAGGCCCCCGGAGGTTCGTCCGGGTGAAAAACTGTTTTTT
CARPPEVRPGEKLFF
>TRBJ2-5|-|-|TRBV28
TGTGCCAGCAGCCCAGGAGTTTCCCCGGAGGAGGAGGAGACCCAGTACTTC
CASSPGVSPEEEETQYF
>TRBJ1-5|-|TRBD1|TRBV12-5
TGTGCTAGTGGTTTGGCCAGTTTTTCAACAGGGGGTTCCCATAGCAATCAGCCCCAGCATTTT
CASGLASFSTGGSHSNQPQHF
>TRBJ2-7|-|-|TRBV10-1
TGCGCCAGCAGTGGGGCCGAGAAGGTCTACGAGCAGTACTTC
CASSGAEKVYEQYF
>TRBJ1-1|-|TRBD1|TRBV19
TGTGCCAGTAGTATCCGGACAGGCCCCAGGGGCACTGAAGCTTTCTTT
CASSIRTGPRGTEAFF
>TRBJ2-7|-|TRBD1|TRBV18
TGTGCCAGCAGGGGGACAGGGGGCTACGAGCAGTACTTC
CASRGTGGYEQYF
>TRBJ1-6|-|TRBD1|TRBV7-9
TGTGCCAGCAGCTCTAGGACAGGGGAGAATAATTCACCCCTCCACTTT
CASSSRTGENNSPLHF
>TRBJ2-2|once|TRBD2|TRBV7-9
TGTGCCAGCAGCTTTTGGGGTAGCGGGAGTTTCACCGGGGAGCTGTTTTTT
CASSFWGSGSFTGELFF
>TRBJ2-1|once|-|TRBV7-8
TGTGCCAGCAGCGCGGATGAGCAGTTCTTC
CASSADEQFF
>TRBJ2-1|-|TRBD2|TRBV5-1
TGCGCCAGCAGCTTGCTTTCAAGCGGGAGCTACCACAATGAGCAGTTCTTC
CASSLLSSGSYHNEQFF